This T cell receptor beta chain emerged from a study of shared clonotypes between healthy human individuals. Study details: There were three CD4 naive, three CD4 memory, two CD8 naive and one CD8 memory plates per donor. Study-wide findings and caveats: Specimens sampled were limited to blood, with tissue repertoires likely differing. Richness estimates generally favored naive over memory subsets.

This clone was seen a handful of times. As yet, its antigen is unknown. This sample includes further DNA sequences coding for the same CDR3. The method was immunoSEQ multiplex PCR; TCRdb's version includes in-frame clones alone and lacks a portion of them. The sample holds about 1 million clones, 75% seen once. This receptor was identified in a man between 18 and 29 years old in good health. The sample comprised memory CD4+ T cells sorted from blood. Regarding subset: CD45RA-negative fraction.

The CDR3 sequence: CASSVSGMNTEAFF. The CDR3 DNA reads TGTGCCAGCAGCGTATCAGGCATGAACACTGAAGCTTTCTTT. The J gene is TRBJ1-1, the V gene TRBV9, with D uncertain. Trimming stripped 1 base from V and 0 bases from J, with 7 bases between. The CDR3 is made up of 14 amino acids. Per the germline V gene, CDR1 is SGDLS and CDR2 is YYNGEE.